The T cell receptor (beta chain) under discussion was sequenced for a study of cytomegalovirus exposure and HLA in healthy donors. As concerns this clone: Its cognate antigen is unknown.

The protocol was immunoSEQ multiplex PCR, while the TCRdb copy is restricted to in-frame clones and leaves out a portion. The data hold over 110,000 clones, with around 90% observed a single time. Study results and caveats: Across donors, most TCRs were seen rarely, yet some public ones were widespread.

The receptor was derived from a man between 18 and 29 years old in good health and CMV-seropositive. The specimen was PBMCs.

The CDR3 DNA reads TGTGCCAGCAGTTCAGGGGTGAGCTCCTACAATGAGCAGTTCTTC. Its translation: CASSSGVSSYNEQFF. The genes are TRBV6-4 and TRBJ2-1; D is possibly TRBD1 (6 bases). V was cut by 5 bases and J by 0 bases, with 11 bases left in between. CDR3 length: 15 residues. CDR1 is MRHNA, CDR2 SNTAGT, per germline.